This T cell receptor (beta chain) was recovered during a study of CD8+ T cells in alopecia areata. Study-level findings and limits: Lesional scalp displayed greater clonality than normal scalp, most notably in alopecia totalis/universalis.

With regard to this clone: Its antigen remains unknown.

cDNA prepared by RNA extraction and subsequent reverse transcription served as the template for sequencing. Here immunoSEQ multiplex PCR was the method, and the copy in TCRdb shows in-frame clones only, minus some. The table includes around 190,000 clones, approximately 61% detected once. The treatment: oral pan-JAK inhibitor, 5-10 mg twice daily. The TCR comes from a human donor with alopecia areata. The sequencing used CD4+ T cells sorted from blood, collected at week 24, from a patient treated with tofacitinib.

The CDR3 DNA is TGCGCCAGCAGAGACGCGGGACAGCAAGGGCACACCGGGGAGCTGTTTTTT. This codes for CASRDAGQQGHTGELFF. The rearrangement joins TRBV5-1 to TRBJ2-2, with a possible D match to TRBD1 (7 bases). In germline, CDR1 is SGHRS, CDR2 YFSETQ. The CDR3 spans 17 residues. V gave up 5 bases and J gave up 3 bases, with 20 bases separating them. The entire variable domain, with the rest obtained from reference TRBV5-1 and TRBJ2-2, is as follows: KAGVTQTPRYLIKTRGQQVTLSCSPISGHRSVSWYQQTPGQGLQFLFEYFSETQRNKGNFPGRFSGRQFSNSRSEMNVSTLELGDSALYLCASRDAGQQGHTGELFFGEGSRLTVL.